This is a list of T cell receptor beta chains from one sample in a study of blood T cell repertoires in COVID-19. Clones were read by immunoSEQ multiplex PCR, and TCRdb kept only the in-frame ones, dropping some. The data contain about 190,000 clones, roughly nine tenths of them singletons. The sample consisted of peripheral blood. These receptors were collected from a man aged 25 to 45 with acute or convalescent COVID-19. CDR3s include the opening cysteine and the closing phenylalanine or tryptophan. Each record gives: J gene, V gene, clone size, D gene, CDR3 protein, CDR3 DNA. The D gene is left open where the match is weak. Only some rows state a clone size, as once, few, many or a class for expanded clones.

TRBJ1-1,TRBV13,once,-,CASSPDSSRGEAFF,TGTGCCAGCAGCCCTGACAGCAGTAGGGGTGAAGCTTTCTTT
TRBJ1-6,TRBV6-5,-,TRBD1,CASSSRQGFPPLHF,TGTGCCAGCAGTTCCCGACAGGGATTTCCACCCCTCCACTTT
TRBJ2-7,TRBV2,-,TRBD1,CASELGQGDHEQYF,TGTGCCAGCGAGCTGGGACAGGGTGACCACGAGCAGTACTTC
TRBJ2-2,TRBV28,-,-,CASSPPGRVNTGELFF,TGTGCCAGCAGTCCCCCCGGCAGGGTGAACACCGGGGAGCTGTTTTTT
TRBJ1-2,TRBV10-3,-,-,CAISAGRTNYGYTF,TGTGCCATCAGTGCAGGCAGAACTAACTATGGCTACACCTTC
TRBJ1-2,TRBV19,-,-,CASAGGEFGGYTF,TGTGCCTCGGCTGGAGGGGAGTTCGGCGGCTACACCTTC
TRBJ2-7,TRBV7-8,-,TRBD2,CASSLSGNEQYF,TGTGCCAGCAGCCTTAGCGGGAACGAGCAGTACTTC
TRBJ2-1,TRBV27,-,-,CASSDAFGGLGFRYEQFF,TGTGCCAGCAGTGATGCCTTCGGGGGTCTCGGTTTCCGTTATGAGCAGTTCTTC
TRBJ2-7,TRBV29-1,-,TRBD1,CSALDRGLENEQYF,TGCAGCGCCCTAGACAGGGGGCTTGAAAACGAGCAGTACTTC
TRBJ1-1,TRBV19,-,-,CASIPKNTEAFF,TGTGCCAGTATTCCAAAGAACACTGAAGCTTTCTTT
TRBJ1-4,TRBV9,-,-,CASSATHGQGTNEKLFF,TGTGCCAGCAGCGCTACCCATGGGCAGGGAACTAATGAAAAACTGTTTTTT
TRBJ1-1,TRBV6-5,-,TRBD1,CASSYGDRAGEAFF,TGTGCCAGCAGTTACGGAGACAGGGCTGGCGAAGCTTTCTTT
TRBJ1-5,TRBV6-6,-,-,CASRPTVTNQPQHF,TGTGCCAGCAGACCGACAGTAACCAATCAGCCCCAGCATTTT
TRBJ2-2,TRBV7-9,-,-,CASSQDRQNTGELFF,TGTGCCAGCAGCCAGGACAGACAAAACACCGGGGAGCTGTTTTTT
TRBJ1-5,TRBV15,-,TRBD1,CATRGTGGVDQPQHF,TGTGCCACCAGGGGGACAGGGGGTGTCGATCAGCCCCAGCATTTT
TRBJ1-2,TRBV15,-,TRBD1,CATSRGGQGNGYTF,TGTGCCACCAGCAGAGGAGGACAGGGGAATGGCTACACCTTC
TRBJ2-3,TRBV4-1,-,-,CASSLALGTDTQYF,TGCGCCAGCAGCCTAGCTCTTGGGACAGATACGCAGTATTTT
TRBJ2-4,TRBV4-1,-,-,CASSTLLQSKNIQYF,TGCGCCAGCAGCACGCTTTTGCAGTCCAAAAACATTCAGTACTTC
TRBJ1-4,TRBV11-2,-,TRBD1,CASSLGQGFLTNEKLFF,TGTGCCAGCAGCTTAGGACAGGGGTTTCTCACTAATGAAAAACTGTTTTTT
TRBJ2-2,TRBV7-6,-,-,CASRREHGTGELFF,TGTGCCAGCAGAAGAGAGCATGGCACCGGGGAGCTGTTTTTT
TRBJ1-1,TRBV10-3,-,-,CAISGTLMNTEAFF,TGTGCCATCAGTGGGACACTAATGAACACTGAAGCTTTCTTT
TRBJ2-3,TRBV3-1/TRBV3-2,-,TRBD2,CASSQGGISGVTDTQYF,TGTGCCAGCAGCCAAGGGGGAATCAGCGGGGTCACAGATACGCAGTATTTT
TRBJ1-3,TRBV7-9,-,-,CASSSGASGNTIYF,TGTGCCAGCAGCTCCGGAGCCTCTGGAAACACCATATATTTT
TRBJ1-1,TRBV7-9,-,-,CASSLEQSSTEAFF,TGTGCCAGCAGCTTAGAACAGTCTTCCACTGAAGCTTTCTTT
TRBJ1-2,TRBV2,-,TRBD1,CASSADRAANYGYTF,TGTGCCAGCAGCGCGGACAGGGCAGCTAACTATGGCTACACCTTC
TRBJ2-1,TRBV9,-,TRBD2,CASSVSKVRTSGGNEQFF,TGTGCCAGCAGCGTCTCCAAAGTGCGGACTAGCGGGGGTAATGAGCAGTTCTTC
TRBJ1-5,TRBV28,-,-,CASRKRLTASGQPQHF,TGTGCCAGCAGGAAAAGATTAACAGCATCGGGACAGCCCCAGCATTTT
TRBJ1-2,TRBV19,few,-,CASSIWRLPNYGYTF,TGTGCCAGTAGTATTTGGCGGCTCCCCAACTATGGCTACACCTTC
TRBJ1-2,TRBV7-9,-,-,CASSLLQDILNYGYTF,TGTGCCAGCAGCTTACTGCAGGACATCCTTAACTATGGCTACACCTTC
TRBJ2-7,TRBV9,few,-,CASSVVGSSYEQYF,TGTGCCAGCAGCGTAGTGGGGAGCTCCTACGAGCAGTACTTC
TRBJ1-4,TRBV7-8,many,-,CASSRYTGSEEKLFF,TGTGCCAGCAGTCGATATACAGGGTCCGAGGAAAAACTGTTTTTT
TRBJ2-3,TRBV27,-,-,CASSLPGGVGDTQYF,TGTGCCAGCAGTTTACCCGGAGGGGTGGGAGATACGCAGTATTTT
TRBJ1-2,TRBV2,-,TRBD1,CASSVVRTGVGYTF,TGTGCCAGCAGTGTCGTTCGGACAGGGGTCGGCTACACCTTC
TRBJ1-2,TRBV2,-,TRBD1,CASMDRGGYTF,TGTGCCAGCATGGACAGGGGAGGCTACACCTTC
TRBJ2-3,TRBV10-3,-,-,CAISESSRRASTDTQYF,TGTGCCATCAGTGAGTCGAGTAGGAGGGCTAGCACAGATACGCAGTATTTT
TRBJ1-4,TRBV5-1,-,-,CASSLNFRTVRNEKLFF,TGCGCCAGCAGCTTGAACTTTCGTACAGTAAGAAATGAAAAACTGTTTTTT
TRBJ1-2,TRBV20-1,-,TRBD1,CSASTGGMIGGYTF,TGCAGTGCTAGTACAGGGGGAATGATAGGCGGCTACACCTTC
TRBJ2-1,TRBV2,-,-,CATTSSYNEQFF,TGTGCCACTACGAGCTCCTACAATGAGCAGTTCTTC
TRBJ1-1,TRBV27,-,-,CASRWAGWTEAFF,TGTGCCAGCAGGTGGGCGGGATGGACTGAAGCTTTCTTT
TRBJ1-1,TRBV4-2,-,-,CASSHPGQLNTEAFF,TGTGCCAGCAGCCACCCTGGACAGTTGAACACTGAAGCTTTCTTT
TRBJ2-7,TRBV5-4,-,TRBD2,CASSYSGSSYEQYF,TGTGCCAGCAGCTATAGCGGGAGTTCGTACGAGCAGTACTTC
TRBJ1-6,TRBV28,few,-,CASTEAGSYNSPLHF,TGTGCCAGCACGGAGGCCGGTTCCTATAATTCACCCCTCCACTTT
TRBJ2-4,TRBV29-1,-,TRBD1,CSASGQGNKNIQYF,TGCAGCGCCTCCGGACAGGGGAACAAAAACATTCAGTACTTC